Described below is a single T cell receptor (beta chain) sequence and its context. Libraries were prepared by immunoSEQ multiplex PCR; TCRdb keeps only in-frame clonotypes and omits some of them. The sample lists 150,000 to 200,000 clones, almost 95% seen once, with roughly a tenth in the top ten. This sample is part of a study of T cell responses to AZD1222 COVID-19 vaccine. The germline V gene encodes CDR1 SGHTA and CDR2 FQGNSA. Trimming shortened V by 0 bases and J by 0 bases, and 22 bases separated the two germline ends. There are 20 residues in the CDR3. The TCR comes from an adult in good health. Sequencing used peripheral blood, obtained on day 0 of AZD1222 vaccination. The J gene is TRBJ2-3, the V gene TRBV7-2; possible D gene TRBD2, 6 bases. The CDR3 reads CASSLAGSPFSGASTDTQYF. CDR3 DNA sequence: TGTGCCAGCAGCTTAGCTGGGTCCCCGTTTAGCGGAGCTAGCACAGATACGCAGTATTTT.